The 20 T cell receptor beta chains listed next were all sequenced from one sample in a study of T cell changes during pregnancy in multiple sclerosis. TCRdb's table, derived via immunoSEQ multiplex PCR, lists solely in-frame clones and lacks some. Counted here are about 55,000 clones, 75% to 90% occurring once; the ten biggest clones make up roughly 0.54%. This specimen was CD4+ T cells from peripheral blood mononuclear cells, taken in the first trimester of pregnancy. These TCRs come from a female donor with multiple sclerosis, enrolled in a pregnancy study.

V usage is TRBV11-3 and J usage is TRBJ2-3; possible D gene TRBD1, 6 bases. Germline V lookup: CDR1 SGHNT, CDR2 YENEEA. The CDR3 is 15 amino acids. The V end lost 5 bases, the J end lost 2 bases, and 14 bases lay between the germline ends. Here the CDR3 reads CASSRQATLTDTQYF. CDR3 nucleotides: TGTGCCAGCAGCCGACAGGCTACCCTCACAGATACGCAGTATTTT.

The gene calls are TRBV7-2 and TRBJ1-2; 8 nucleotides agree with TRBD1. The CDR3 spans 15 residues. CDR1 SGHTA and CDR2 FQGNSA come from the germline V gene. V was clipped by 1 base and J by 5 bases; unmatched bases: 6. CDR3 residues: CASSLVLQGDYGYTF. As DNA, the CDR3 is TGTGCCAGCAGCTTAGTCTTACAGGGGGATTATGGCTACACCTTC.

The chain carries TRBV2 and TRBJ1-6; 7 nucleotides align to TRBD1. This CDR3 has 16 amino acids. The germline V gene encodes CDR1 SNHLY and CDR2 FYNNEI. The V segment lost 4 bases and the J segment 1 base; nucleotides outside the gene matches: 4. The CDR3 bases are TGTGCCAGCAGTGCGTGGACAGGTTCCTATAATTCACCCCTCCACTTT. This encodes CASSAWTGSYNSPLHF.

The chain carries TRBV7-8 and TRBJ1-4, with 7 bases aligning to TRBD1. Germline-derived CDR1 and CDR2 are SGHVS and FQNEAQ. This CDR3 spans 15 amino acids. Losses at the gene ends were 5 bases for V and 6 bases for J; bases not matched to a gene: 9. The CDR3 here is CASSIRGRGDEKLFF. CDR3 sequence (DNA): TGTGCCAGCAGCATAAGGGGCAGGGGGGATGAAAAACTGTTTTTT.

The V call is TRBV6-1, the J call TRBJ1-4; 8 bases are shared with TRBD1. V was pared by 0 bases and J by 6 bases, with 6 bases of the junction left unmatched. This CDR3 has 16 amino acids. Germline V gene data show CDR1 as MNHNS and CDR2 as SASEGT. CDR3 nucleotide sequence: TGTGCCAGCAGTGAAGCCAGGACAGGGTCCCATGAAAAACTGTTTTTT. Its protein product is CASSEARTGSHEKLFF.

V usage is TRBV14 and J usage is TRBJ1-6, with unresolved D. Trimming left V 1 base short and J 8 bases short, with 6 bases between. CDR3 length: 13 amino acids. The germline V gene encodes CDR1 SGHDN and CDR2 FVKESK. DNA for the CDR3: TGTGCCAGCAGCCAAGGAGGGTATTCACCCCTCCACTTT. Its translation: CASSQGGYSPLHF.

The chain has TRBV28 and TRBJ1-5, with D uncertain. CDR3 size: 13 residues. The V gene lost 5 bases and the J gene lost 5 bases, with 10 bases spanning the gap. From germline, CDR1 is MDHEN and CDR2 SYDVKM. The chain's CDR3 is CASSPAVHQPQHF. CDR3 in DNA: TGTGCCAGCAGTCCTGCAGTGCATCAGCCCCAGCATTTT.

This clone occurred once. The CDR3 reads CASRGHLGQGSVQYF. In nucleotides, the CDR3 is TGTGCCAGCAGGGGACATTTGGGACAGGGTTCTGTTCAGTACTTC. The rearrangement links TRBV27 to TRBJ2-7, with 9 bases lining up with TRBD1. There are 15 residues in the CDR3. Germline lookup yields CDR1 MNHEY and CDR2 SMNVEV (reference sequence). V was clipped by 6 bases and J by 10 bases; unmatched bases: 16.

For the CDR3, the DNA is TGTGCCAGCTCGGGGACAGGGGGCGCAAACACCGGGGAGCTGTTTTTT. It yields the protein CASSGTGGANTGELFF. V and J are TRBV18 and TRBJ2-2; 12 positions agree with TRBD1. J lost 2 bases, V lost 6 bases, and 4 bases had no gene match. CDR1 KGHSH and CDR2 LQKENI come from the germline V gene. This CDR3 is built from 16 residues.

This chain links TRBV28 with TRBJ1-2, with a weak D call TRBD1 (5 bases). This CDR3 has 14 amino acids. Deletions cut 5 bases from V and 5 bases from J, with 15 bases between. From germline, CDR1 is MDHEN and CDR2 SYDVKM. The CDR3 protein is CASSGGSQLYGYTF. DNA of the CDR3: TGTGCCAGCAGTGGGGGGAGCCAGCTATATGGCTACACCTTC.

The rearrangement links TRBV27 to TRBJ1-6; 9 bases line up with TRBD1. From germline, CDR1 is MNHEY and CDR2 SMNVEV (reference sequence). V shed 5 bases and J 7 bases; nucleotides not matched to a gene: 9. The CDR3 is made up of 16 amino acids. The CDR3 loop is CASSPPGTGRNSPLHF. DNA for the CDR3: TGTGCCAGCAGTCCCCCTGGGACAGGGAGGAATTCACCCCTCCACTTT.

This clone was found a few times. The rearrangement joins TRBV28 to TRBJ2-7, with a weak D call TRBD2 (6 bases). Deletions cut 7 bases from V and 2 bases from J, with 18 bases between. The CDR3 totals 15 residues. Germline V gives CDR1 MDHEN, CDR2 SYDVKM. CDR3 nucleotides: TGTGCCAGCACCACCTCGATAGCGGTCGCCTACGAGCAGTACTTC. Encoded protein: CASTTSIAVAYEQYF.

The rearrangement uses TRBV6-1 and TRBJ1-5; possible D gene TRBD1, 6 bases. Germline values: CDR1 MNHNS, CDR2 SASEGT. V was pared by 8 bases and J by 3 bases, with 11 bases between. The length of the CDR3 is 13 residues. The CDR3 sequence is CASLRQVNQPQHF. CDR3 sequence (DNA): TGTGCCAGCCTAAGACAGGTCAATCAGCCCCAGCATTTT.

There are a few counts of this clone. The chain links TRBV5-4 to TRBJ1-6; 7 bases line up with TRBD1. Germline CDR1 SGHNT, CDR2 YYREEE (reference sequence). The CDR3 spans 13 residues. With 6 bases clipped from V and 10 bases from J, the junction kept 7 bases outside the gene matches. This CDR3 reads CASTNRQGSPLHF. CDR3 coding DNA: TGTGCCAGCACTAATCGACAGGGATCACCCCTCCACTTT. Looking up the rest from reference TRBV5-4 and TRBJ1-6 gives the full variable domain: ETGVTQSPTHLIKTRGQQVTLRCSSQSGHNTVSWYQQALGQGPQFIFQYYREEENGRGNFPPRFSGLQFPNYSSELNVNALELDDSALYLCASTNRQGSPLHFGNGTRLTVT.

The chain combines TRBV9 with TRBJ2-3; 8 bases align to TRBD2. CDR3 length: 15 residues. The germline CDR1 and CDR2 sequences are SGDLS and YYNGEE. V shed 0 bases and J 5 bases; nucleotides not matched to a gene: 5. The CDR3 reads CASSVAGGLGDTQYF. DNA of the CDR3: TGTGCCAGCAGCGTAGCGGGGGGGCTAGGAGATACGCAGTATTTT. The full variable domain, completed using reference TRBV9 and TRBJ2-3, is DSGVTQTPKHLITATGQRVTLRCSPRSGDLSVYWYQQSLDQGLQFLIQYYNGEERAKGNILERFSAQQFPDLHSELNLSSLELGDSALYFCASSVAGGLGDTQYFGPGTRLTVL.

The chain combines TRBV19 with TRBJ1-1; TRBD1 is a possible D gene (5 bases). The CDR3 is 15 residues long. Germline-derived CDR1 and CDR2 are LNHDA and SQIVND (reference sequence). V was clipped by 5 bases and J by 4 bases, with 17 bases between them. CDR3 sequence: CASSRRKDIATEAFF. In nucleotides, the CDR3 is TGTGCCAGTAGTCGACGAAAGGACATTGCCACTGAAGCTTTCTTT.

V usage is TRBV18 and J usage is TRBJ1-1; 7 nucleotides agree with TRBD1. CDR1 KGHSH and CDR2 LQKENI come from the germline V gene. V dropped 3 bases and J dropped 4; count of bases not matched to a gene: 8. The CDR3 is 15 residues long. The CDR3 here is CASSPLQGEGTEAFF. CDR3 DNA sequence: TGTGCCAGCTCACCCCTTCAGGGGGAAGGCACTGAAGCTTTCTTT.

J is TRBJ2-5 and V is TRBV5-6, with TRBD2 matching 7 bases. Germline lookup yields CDR1 SGHDT and CDR2 YYEEEE. Trimming took 4 bases from V and 7 from J; bases not matched to a gene: 19. This CDR3 contains 17 residues. CDR3 residues: CASSPRGVQRTSGTQYF. The CDR3 DNA reads TGTGCCAGCAGCCCTCGGGGGGTACAGCGAACCTCGGGGACCCAGTACTTC. Filled out from reference TRBV5-6 and TRBJ2-5, the complete variable domain reads DAGVTQSPTHLIKTRGQQVTLRCSPKSGHDTVSWYQQALGQGPQFIFQYYEEEERQRGNFPDRFSGHQFPNYSSELNVNALLLGDSALYLCASSPRGVQRTSGTQYFGPGTRLLVL.

The chain carries TRBV4-2 and TRBJ2-1; D unclear. CDR1 and CDR2 (germline): LGHNA, YNFKEQ. V was trimmed by 4 bases and J by 0 bases, leaving 13 bases between them. The CDR3 runs 16 residues. CDR3 coding DNA: TGTGCCAGCAGCCGACTCCACGTGAGCTCCTACAATGAGCAGTTCTTC. Amino acid sequence: CASSRLHVSSYNEQFF.

V gene TRBV5-1 combines with J gene TRBJ2-2; 10 bases align to TRBD1. CDR1 is SGHRS, CDR2 YFSETQ, per germline. The CDR3 consists of 15 residues. V gave up 2 bases and J gave up 6 bases; unmatched junction bases: 4. CDR3 bases: TGCGCCAGCAGCTTCACGACAGGGGGCCCCGGGGAGCTGTTTTTT. Protein: CASSFTTGGPGELFF.